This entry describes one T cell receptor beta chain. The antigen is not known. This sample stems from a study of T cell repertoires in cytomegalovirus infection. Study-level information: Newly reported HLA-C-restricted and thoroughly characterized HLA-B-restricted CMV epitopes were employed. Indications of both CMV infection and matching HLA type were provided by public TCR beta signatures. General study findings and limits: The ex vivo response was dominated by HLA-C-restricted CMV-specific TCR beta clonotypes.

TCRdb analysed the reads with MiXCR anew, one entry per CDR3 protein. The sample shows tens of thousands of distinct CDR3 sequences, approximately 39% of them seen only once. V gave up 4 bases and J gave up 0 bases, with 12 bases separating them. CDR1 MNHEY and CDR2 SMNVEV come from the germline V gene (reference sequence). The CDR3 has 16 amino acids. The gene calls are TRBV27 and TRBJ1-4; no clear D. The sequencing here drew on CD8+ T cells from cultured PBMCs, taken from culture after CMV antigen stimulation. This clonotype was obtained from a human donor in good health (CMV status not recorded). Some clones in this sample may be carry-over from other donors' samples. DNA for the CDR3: TGTGCCAGCAGTTCGCGGGAAGCTGCAACTAATGAAAAACTGTTTTTT. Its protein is CASSSREAATNEKLFF.